This T cell receptor (beta chain) was profiled in a study of blood T cell repertoires in COVID-19. The wider study: The cDNA or gDNA used as material had been derived from T cells, B-cell-depleted T cells, or PBMCs.

In the original analysis: Researchers report that nucleated cell counts were estimated from reference gene primer amplification. Profiling relied on immunoSEQ multiplex PCR, and the TCRdb table lists in-frame clones only, not all of them. V and J calls and clone size are copied from that table; D and trimming were computed from the DNA. The repertoire holds about 69,000 clones, with about 91% as singletons. In germline, CDR1 is SGHAT, CDR2 FQNNGV. Trimming took off 8 bases at V and 0 bases at J, with 15 bases between the two ends. This CDR3 is 15 amino acids long. This receptor was identified in an older woman with active COVID-19. J is TRBJ2-3 and V is TRBV11-2; no clear D gene. The specimen was peripheral blood. The CDR3 DNA is TGTGCCAGCCAGCCCGGCGGTTATAGCACAGATACGCAGTATTTT. Translated, it gives CASQPGGYSTDTQYF.